This T cell receptor (beta chain) came from a study of type 1 regulatory T cells. Across the study: This in vitro CD4 product, T-allo10, is enriched for Tr1 cells and alloantigen-specific. General study findings and limits: Compared with non-Tr1 cells, Tr1 cells showed a narrower TCR repertoire.

TCRdb fed the reads into MiXCR, producing one record per CDR3 protein. The sample has fewer than 75,000 distinct CDR3 sequences, about 48% seen once. This clonotype was counted only a few times. Its antigen is still unknown. Trimming cost V 0 bases and J 4 bases; bases outside gene matches: 5. Germline V CDR1 and CDR2: LGHNA, YNFKEQ. The CDR3 has 16 amino acids. This clonotype originated in a human donor in good health. Material: cultured non-Tr1 T cells, either the whole culture or a sorted T cell fraction (not recorded which). V gene TRBV4-2 combines with J gene TRBJ2-1; 8 bases fit TRBD2. CDR3 nucleotides: TGTGCCAGCAGCCAAGATGTAGCGGGGAGATACAATGAGCAGTTCTTC. Translated, it gives CASSQDVAGRYNEQFF.